A selection of T cell receptor beta chains follows, all from one sample in a study of blood T cell repertoires in COVID-19. Profiling relied on immunoSEQ multiplex PCR, and the TCRdb table lists in-frame clones only, not all of them. The sample yields tens of thousands of clones, around 83% seen once. Sequenced: peripheral blood. These receptors originate from a human donor with acute or convalescent COVID-19. The donor label of this sample is uncertain. CDR3s include the opening cysteine and the closing phenylalanine or tryptophan. The order of the fields is CDR3 DNA, CDR3 protein, V gene, J gene, D gene, clone size. A D gene is named only where the DNA matches it firmly. A row's size may be missing; if present it is once, few, many or a size class.

DNA: TGCGCCAGCAGTGCCTCGACTGGGACAGATACGCAGTATTTT; CDR3: CASSASTGTDTQYF; V: TRBV10-1; J: TRBJ2-3; D: .; size: .
DNA: TGTGCCAGCAGCTTAGATAGGCAGGGTGAAAACACCATATATTTT; CDR3: CASSLDRQGENTIYF; V: TRBV7-2; J: TRBJ1-3; D: .; size: .
DNA: TGTGCCATGGCCGGGACAGTGAACACTGAAGCTTTCTTT; CDR3: CAMAGTVNTEAFF; V: TRBV30; J: TRBJ1-1; D: TRBD1; size: .
DNA: TGCGCCAGCAGTAAAGGGGGACAGGGGGACTATGGCTACACCTTC; CDR3: CASSKGGQGDYGYTF; V: TRBV10-2; J: TRBJ1-2; D: TRBD1; size: .
DNA: TGTGCCAGTAGCCAGAACACGAGGGACTACGAGCAGTACTTC; CDR3: CASSQNTRDYEQYF; V: TRBV19; J: TRBJ2-7; D: .; size: few
DNA: TGCGCCAGCAGCCAAGGCCGGGACAAGGGCTATGGCTACACCTTC; CDR3: CASSQGRDKGYGYTF; V: TRBV4-3; J: TRBJ1-2; D: .; size: once
DNA: TGTGCCAGCAGGATACAGGTTCATGAAAAACTGTTTTTT; CDR3: CASRIQVHEKLFF; V: TRBV12-3/TRBV12-4; J: TRBJ1-4; D: .; size: .
DNA: TGTGCCAGCAGCCGCCGGACTAGCGGAACCTCCTACAATGAGCAGTTCTTC; CDR3: CASSRRTSGTSYNEQFF; V: TRBV6-2/TRBV6-3; J: TRBJ2-1; D: TRBD2; size: .
DNA: TGTGCCAGCAGATCAGGACAGAACTATGGCTACACCTTC; CDR3: CASRSGQNYGYTF; V: TRBV28; J: TRBJ1-2; D: .; size: .
DNA: TGTGCCATCAGTGGATTTATCTATTCTGAAGCTTTCTTT; CDR3: CAISGFIYSEAFF; V: TRBV10-3; J: TRBJ1-1; D: .; size: .
DNA: TGCAGCGTTGAAGAACCTAATAGCGCCGGGGAGCTGTTTTTT; CDR3: CSVEEPNSAGELFF; V: TRBV29-1; J: TRBJ2-2; D: .; size: .
DNA: TGTGCCAGCAGCCCTTCTAGCGACCAAGAGACCCAGTACTTC; CDR3: CASSPSSDQETQYF; V: TRBV4-2; J: TRBJ2-5; D: .; size: .
DNA: TGTGCCAGCAGCATGACAGGTTCTAGCAATCAGCCCCAGCATTTT; CDR3: CASSMTGSSNQPQHF; V: TRBV27; J: TRBJ1-5; D: .; size: .
DNA: TGTGCCAGCTCACCAATTATGGGGGGGTTCGAGCAGTACTTC; CDR3: CASSPIMGGFEQYF; V: TRBV18; J: TRBJ2-7; D: TRBD2; size: .
DNA: TGTGCCAGCAGCTTGAGGCGGCAAGAGACCCAGTACTTC; CDR3: CASSLRRQETQYF; V: TRBV5-8; J: TRBJ2-5; D: .; size: few
DNA: TGTGCCAGCAGTTCCGGGACAGGGGGCAATCAGCCCCAGCATTTT; CDR3: CASSSGTGGNQPQHF; V: TRBV27; J: TRBJ1-5; D: TRBD1; size: .
DNA: TGTGCCAGCAACCTCAGGCAACGGACAGCGAAAGTTCAAGAGACCCAGTACTTC; CDR3: CASNLRQRTAKVQETQYF; V: TRBV2; J: TRBJ2-5; D: .; size: .
DNA: TGTGCCAGCAGTACGACAGGGTATAGCTCCTACGAGCAGTACTTC; CDR3: CASSTTGYSSYEQYF; V: TRBV6-2/TRBV6-3; J: TRBJ2-7; D: TRBD1; size: .
DNA: TGTGCCAGCACGGGTAGACAGGGGGCGGTCACTGAAGCTTTCTTT; CDR3: CASTGRQGAVTEAFF; V: TRBV5-4; J: TRBJ1-1; D: TRBD1; size: .
DNA: TGTGCCAGTATGGGGACTCGTGGCACAGATACGCAGTATTTT; CDR3: CASMGTRGTDTQYF; V: TRBV19; J: TRBJ2-3; D: .; size: once
DNA: TGTGCCAGCAGCCAGTCTGCGGGTGGCGGCACCGGGGAGCTGTTTTTT; CDR3: CASSQSAGGGTGELFF; V: TRBV3-1/TRBV3-2; J: TRBJ2-2; D: .; size: .
DNA: TGTGCCAGCAGCCAGGGGAATCAGCCCCAGCATTTT; CDR3: CASSQGNQPQHF; V: TRBV21-1; J: TRBJ1-5; D: .; size: .
DNA: TGTGCCAGTTCCCGGGACAGGGTCGGTTCGGCTTTCTTT; CDR3: CASSRDRVGSAFF; V: TRBV9; J: TRBJ1-1; D: TRBD1; size: .
DNA: TGTGCCAGCGGAGGAGGACTAGCGGGAGCGGGTCTTGCCTACAATGAGCAGTTCTTC; CDR3: CASGGGLAGAGLAYNEQFF; V: TRBV7-2; J: TRBJ2-1; D: TRBD2; size: once
DNA: TGCAGCGTTGAAGATCCGCGAAGGGACAGTCAAGAAGCTTTCTTT; CDR3: CSVEDPRRDSQEAFF; V: TRBV29-1; J: TRBJ1-1; D: TRBD1; size: .
DNA: TGTGCCAGCAGCTTCTCCGGGACAGGGGTCAATGAGCAGTTCTTC; CDR3: CASSFSGTGVNEQFF; V: TRBV7-3; J: TRBJ2-1; D: TRBD1; size: .
DNA: TGTGCCTGGAGTATGCAGGGCGGGAGTGAAAAACTGTTTTTT; CDR3: CAWSMQGGSEKLFF; V: TRBV30; J: TRBJ1-4; D: .; size: few
DNA: TGTGCCAGCAGGGCGACACAGGGGAACTATGGCTACACCTTC; CDR3: CASRATQGNYGYTF; V: TRBV2; J: TRBJ1-2; D: TRBD1; size: once
DNA: TGCGCCAGCAGCCTTAACTCAGGGGCCTCTGGGGCCAACGTCCTGACTTTC; CDR3: CASSLNSGASGANVLTF; V: TRBV5-1; J: TRBJ2-6; D: .; size: .
DNA: TGCAGTGCTAGTATTCCCAAGGGGTATGCAGAGGAGACCCAGTACTTC; CDR3: CSASIPKGYAEETQYF; V: TRBV20-1; J: TRBJ2-5; D: .; size: .
DNA: TGTGCCAGCAGCTCCAACCGGGATACTGAAGCTTTCTTT; CDR3: CASSSNRDTEAFF; V: TRBV5-5; J: TRBJ1-1; D: .; size: few
DNA: TGTGCCACCAGAACGACAGGGGCGGGGTATGGCTACACCTTC; CDR3: CATRTTGAGYGYTF; V: TRBV15; J: TRBJ1-2; D: TRBD1; size: few
DNA: TGCGCCAGCAGCCAAGATATCACAGGGGACGGCTACACCTTC; CDR3: CASSQDITGDGYTF; V: TRBV4-3; J: TRBJ1-2; D: TRBD1; size: .
DNA: TGTGCCAGCAGTTTTAAGCGGGCCACAGATACGCAGTATTTT; CDR3: CASSFKRATDTQYF; V: TRBV28; J: TRBJ2-3; D: .; size: .
DNA: TGTGCCAGCGGCTTCTCTGGGGCCAACGTCCTGACTTTC; CDR3: CASGFSGANVLTF; V: TRBV27; J: TRBJ2-6; D: .; size: .
DNA: TGTGCCAGCAGCCTCTCGGGACAGGACACAGATACGCAGTATTTT; CDR3: CASSLSGQDTDTQYF; V: TRBV5-4; J: TRBJ2-3; D: TRBD1; size: once
DNA: TGTGCCAGCAGTCCCCTGAAGGGGGGGGAAGAGACCCAGTACTTC; CDR3: CASSPLKGGEETQYF; V: TRBV6-5; J: TRBJ2-5; D: .; size: .
DNA: TGTGCCAGTAGTATAGAGGCCCCAGCTAACTATGGCTACACCTTC; CDR3: CASSIEAPANYGYTF; V: TRBV19; J: TRBJ1-2; D: .; size: .
DNA: TGTGCCACCAGTGATCCGTCACCGAGCTCCTACAATGAGCAGTTCTTC; CDR3: CATSDPSPSSYNEQFF; V: TRBV24-1; J: TRBJ2-1; D: .; size: .
DNA: TGTGCCAGCAGCCCTAGCGGGGGGTACAATGAGCAGTTCTTC; CDR3: CASSPSGGYNEQFF; V: TRBV3-1/TRBV3-2; J: TRBJ2-1; D: TRBD2; size: .
DNA: TGTGCCAGCAGTTTAAGGCTGTTCAGGGCGTACAATGAGCAGTTCTTC; CDR3: CASSLRLFRAYNEQFF; V: TRBV28; J: TRBJ2-1; D: .; size: .
DNA: TGTGCCAGCAGCCAAGGGGGGTTAGCGGGGATTCGGGATACGCAGTATTTT; CDR3: CASSQGGLAGIRDTQYF; V: TRBV4-2; J: TRBJ2-3; D: TRBD2; size: .
DNA: TGTGCCACCAGTGTCCCCCCGGGGACAGGGAAAGATACGCAGTATTTT; CDR3: CATSVPPGTGKDTQYF; V: TRBV24-1; J: TRBJ2-3; D: TRBD1; size: .
DNA: TGTGCCAGCACCGCGGTGGACAGGGGAGTTGAAGCTTTCTTT; CDR3: CASTAVDRGVEAFF; V: TRBV6-5; J: TRBJ1-1; D: TRBD1; size: few
DNA: TGTGCTAGTGGTATCCGGGCCCGACGTGGGGACTTTTACGAGCAGTACTTC; CDR3: CASGIRARRGDFYEQYF; V: TRBV12-5; J: TRBJ2-7; D: .; size: .
DNA: TGCAGCGAGTTAGCGGGAACGACCTACAATGAGCAGTTCTTC; CDR3: CSELAGTTYNEQFF; V: TRBV29-1; J: TRBJ2-1; D: TRBD2; size: .
DNA: TGTGCCAGCAGCTTGGATACGGGGGGAGGGCAGCCCCAGCATTTT; CDR3: CASSLDTGGGQPQHF; V: TRBV7-2; J: TRBJ1-5; D: .; size: once
DNA: TGTGCTAGTGGTTTGGTCCCGGGCCCGGGAGAAAAACTGTTTTTT; CDR3: CASGLVPGPGEKLFF; V: TRBV12-5; J: TRBJ1-4; D: .; size: .
DNA: TGTGCCTGGAGTGTATTTGGAAGGGGGCAAAACTATGGCTACACCTTC; CDR3: CAWSVFGRGQNYGYTF; V: TRBV30; J: TRBJ1-2; D: TRBD1; size: once
DNA: TGTGCCATCAGTGACTTTCAGCGGGGGGGTGGGACAGATACGCAGTATTTT; CDR3: CAISDFQRGGGTDTQYF; V: TRBV10-3; J: TRBJ2-3; D: TRBD2; size: few
DNA: TGCGCCCGCAGCCACGAGGGGGGGGCTAGGGAGCGGTCCGGGGAGCTGTTTTTT; CDR3: CARSHEGGARERSGELFF; V: TRBV4-1; J: TRBJ2-2; D: .; size: .
DNA: TGTGCCAGCAGTTATTTTACAGACCACACAGATACGCAGTATTTT; CDR3: CASSYFTDHTDTQYF; V: TRBV6-5; J: TRBJ2-3; D: .; size: .
DNA: TGTGCCAGCAGTTACATACAGGGGGCGACCCAGTACTTC; CDR3: CASSYIQGATQYF; V: TRBV27; J: TRBJ2-5; D: TRBD1; size: once